The 6 T cell receptor beta chains listed next were all sequenced from one sample in a study of blood T cell repertoires in COVID-19. Sequencing was performed with immunoSEQ multiplex PCR; in TCRdb, only in-frame clones are kept and a portion is missing. The table has 150,000 or so clones, 75% to 85% seen once; the top ten hold around 8.1%. The sequenced sample consisted of peripheral blood. The receptors originated from a woman in her sixties with COVID-19, enrolled during active disease.

The chain employs TRBV2 and TRBJ2-7; 11 bases match TRBD2. Unmatched junction bases numbered 9, after V lost 5 bases and J lost 3 bases. The CDR3 runs 16 residues. The germline V gene has CDR1 SNHLY and CDR2 FYNNEI. The CDR3 here is CASSLRPGLAVYEQYV. The CDR3 DNA is TGTGCCAGCAGTTTGCGGCCGGGACTAGCGGTCTACGAGCAGTACGTC.

The genes are TRBV13 and TRBJ2-7; D perhaps matches TRBD1 (6 bases). The CDR3 runs 15 residues. The V gene lost 5 bases and the J gene lost 0 bases, with 14 bases spanning the gap. The germline CDR1 and CDR2 sequences are PRHDT and FYEKMQ (reference sequence). This chain's CDR3 is CASSQQGYRSYEQYF. The DNA of the CDR3 is TGTGCCAGCAGCCAACAGGGCTATCGCTCCTACGAGCAGTACTTC.

Only one count was recorded for this clone. This CDR3 reads CASSETGTSRNEQFF. The CDR3 DNA reads as TGTGCCAGCAGCGAGACCGGGACTAGCAGGAATGAGCAGTTCTTC. The chain links TRBV7-3 to TRBJ2-1; 9 bases are shared with TRBD2. From germline, CDR1 is SGHTA and CDR2 FQGTGA. This CDR3 contains 15 residues. V lost 5 bases to trimming and J lost 7 bases; unmatched junction nucleotides: 9.

This clone was recorded at least ten times. The J gene is TRBJ2-7, the V gene TRBV16; the match to TRBD2 covers 9 bases. This CDR3 is 15 amino acids long. The V segment lost 4 bases and the J segment 2 bases; nucleotides outside the gene matches: 6. Germline V gene data show CDR1 as KGHSY and CDR2 as FQNENV. CDR3 region: CASSLAGGPTYEQYF. The CDR3 DNA reads TGTGCCAGCAGCCTCGCGGGGGGGCCCACCTACGAGCAGTACTTC.

The rearrangement uses TRBV28 and TRBJ1-2, with 7 bases lining up with TRBD1. There are 17 residues in the CDR3. Germline CDR1 MDHEN, CDR2 SYDVKM. Unmatched junction bases numbered 16, after V lost 6 bases and J lost 3 bases. The CDR3 protein is CASRSTGVGQFYYGYTF. The CDR3 nucleotides are TGTGCCAGCAGATCCACAGGGGTAGGGCAATTCTACTATGGCTACACCTTC.

V gene TRBV19 combines with J gene TRBJ1-1; no definite D call. Deletions cut 5 bases from V and 0 bases from J, with 10 bases between. Germline CDR1 and CDR2: LNHDA and SQIVND (reference sequence). This CDR3 contains 14 residues. In DNA form, the CDR3 reads TGTGCCAGTAGTCCACGAGAGATGAACACTGAAGCTTTCTTT. Amino acids: CASSPREMNTEAFF.